This TCR beta chain is from a study of blood T cell repertoires in COVID-19 (dated by TCRdb to about 2020). In the study overall: Collaborator samples came from the United States, Italy and Spain and covered acute and convalescent phases of COVID-19. The material from the prospective study consisted of cDNA or gDNA derived from T cells, B-cell-depleted T cells, or PBMCs. The dataset comprised deeply sampled blood TCRbeta repertoires from subjects exposed to, actively infected with, or recovered from COVID-19. A freely available public database, intended as a resource for researchers studying the immune response to SARS-CoV-2, is where the repertoires were released. Samples came from the ongoing ImmuneRACE study (first 160 participants) plus 1,254 subjects from 6 global collaborators. Sample metadata almost always included a de-identified subject ID, COVID-19 status, age in years and sex. Where HLA class I and class II types were available, the types were taken from metadata supplied by the sample provider, not from assay-based typing. Study-wide conclusions, independent of this receptor: The amount of clinical and demographic metadata varied by source and participant and was provided uncurated.

Many counts were recorded for this clone. Its antigen target is currently unknown. The sample holds no much larger clone one base away, and base qualities are not on file. TCRbeta CDR3 regions were amplified from genomic DNA using the immunoSEQ Assay, a bias-controlled multiplex PCR. The authors processed their data as follows. Within the assay, amplification of reference gene primers was used to estimate how many nucleated cells each sample contained. To quantify the absolute abundance of each unique TCRbeta CDR3 rearrangement, sequence reads were collapsed and filtered. For each sample, productive Simpson clonality was calculated by taking the square root of Simpson's diversity index across productive rearrangements. Entries here come from immuneACCESS through TCRdb and include only in-frame sequences with V and J called. Some clones fail to appear in such tables; in the studies checked, an unresolved V gene covers under half of the shortfall, and the cause of the remainder is unknown. Clone size and the V and J calls come from that table; the DNA yielded D and trimming. This sample holds 150,000 or so clones; 84% were observed only once. Of the sample, more than 7.5% is held by the ten largest clones.

A second Seattle source provided samples from volunteer blood donors who had recovered from COVID-19. Whole blood was collected in K2EDTA tubes by collaborating institutions according to the institutions' own protocols. For TCRbeta analysis, collaborators shipped samples in one of three forms: frozen whole blood, isolated PBMCs, or DNA extracted from either of those sample types. The clonotype comes from a man between 40 and 49 years old who had recovered from COVID-19. Sequences were obtained from peripheral blood.

The sequenced DNA: TGTGCCAGCAGCCGTCCCGCGGGACCCCAGCGAAACATTCAGTACTTC. Translated, it gives CASSRPAGPQRNIQYF. The chain uses TRBV7-9 and TRBJ2-4, and the D gene may be TRBD2, 6 bases matching. V and J lose 5 bases and 6 bases, and a span of 20 bases separates them. The CDR3 goes from the cysteine to the phenylalanine over 16 residues. Only the CDR3 DNA is retained, 48 bases long and in frame from the first base. The germline V gene encodes CDR1 SEHNR and CDR2 FQNEAQ (reference sequence).